The clone carrying this T cell receptor beta chain showed up just a few times. Its cognate antigen is unknown. Regarding time point: patch test 2, 6 weeks after DPC sensitization. The treatment here: therapeutic diphenylcyclopropenone sensitization with weekly scalp DPC. Original processing methods: Samples held a median of roughly 100,000 TCRs, range roughly 23,224–750,000. MiXCR, run by TCRdb on the RACE reads, gives a single entry per CDR3 protein. For this entry, the V and J calls and clone size follow TCRdb and not the study's own pipeline. The table has fewer than 100,000 distinct CDR3 sequences, about 9% seen once; the top ten hold approximately 2%. The record originates from a study of human T cells and chemical hapten exposure. On the study more broadly: Across its roughly 22 weeks, the study gave patients weekly diphenylcyclopropenone doses to the scalp. Alopecia areata, totalis and universalis patients, mostly female, were included. The study's findings and limits: Positive correlation was observed between PT1 expanded TCR counts and patch test score.

V shed 0 bases and J shed 6 bases, with 7 bases lying between them. The CDR3 is made up of 13 amino acids. The germline gives CDR1 KGHSH, CDR2 LQKENI. The receptor comes from a woman aged 40 to 50 with alopecia areata. Some clones in this sample may be carry-over from other donors' samples. This chain joins TRBV18 and TRBJ2-3; D unresolved. The sequencing used whole blood, collected in connection with sensitization to the hapten diphenylcyclopropenone (DPC). In DNA form, the CDR3 reads TGTGCCAGCTCACCACCGAACCTGGATACGCAGTATTTT. Translating it yields CASSPPNLDTQYF. The full variable domain, with the rest looked up from reference TRBV18 and TRBJ2-3, is NAGVMQNPRHLVRRRGQEARLRCSPMKGHSHVYWYRQLPEEGLKFMVYLQKENIIDESGMPKERFSAEFPKEGPSILRIQQVVRGDSAAYFCASSPPNLDTQYFGPGTRLTVL.